The 20 T cell receptor beta chains in this list originate from one sample, sequenced in a study of T-cell reconstitution after alpha-beta-depleted transplantation in children (dated by TCRdb to about 2016). Library preparation employed PCR. These reads were obtained on an Illumina HiSeq 2500. TCR libraries were prepared with molecular barcoding, using unique molecular identifiers to normalize TCRbeta repertoire quantification. TCRdb applied fastp at Q25 and MiXCR to the public reads, then kept only in-frame beta chains. One record per CDR3 amino acid sequence lists the most common genes and DNA. In all, the sample holds approximately 250,000 distinct CDR3 sequences, and approximately 9.7% of those were seen once. Of the sample, approximately 5% falls within the top ten clones. The specimen comprised PBMCs from the stem cell graft donor, sampled from the stem cell graft. The receptor source for this set is a human donor who donated a stem cell graft to a child with SCID.

This chain uses TRBV20-1 with TRBJ2-5, with unresolved D. V was cut by 6 bases and J by 2 bases, with 10 bases left in between. CDR3 length equals 12 residues. Germline loops: CDR1 DFQATT, CDR2 SNEGSKA (reference sequence). CDR3 coding DNA: TGCAGTGCACCAAGTCGACAAGAGACCCAGTACTTC. Residues: CSAPSRQETQYF.

As regards this clonotype: A much larger clone differs by one base, so this may be a read error. This chain connects TRBV7-6 to TRBJ2-3; 8 nucleotides align to TRBD2. This CDR3 has 16 residues. Germline-derived CDR1 and CDR2 are SGHVS and FNYEAQ. The CDR3 DNA is TGTGCCACCAGCGAAAAGCGGGGGACTTTCACAGATACGCAGTATTTT. Protein sequence: CATSEKRGTFTDTQYF.

This clonotype was counted many times. CDR3 region: CSAPALAGGETQYF. The CDR3 nucleotides read TGCAGTGCTCCCGCGCTAGCGGGGGGAGAGACCCAGTACTTC. The chain employs TRBV20-1 and TRBJ2-5; 11 bases are shared with TRBD2. This CDR3 is built from 14 residues. The V segment lost 5 bases and the J segment 4 bases; nucleotides outside the gene matches: 6. The germline gives CDR1 DFQATT, CDR2 SNEGSKA (reference sequence).

This clonotype was counted many times. This sequence joins TRBV2 and TRBJ2-3, with no clear D. The CDR3 runs to 17 residues. Germline lookup yields CDR1 SNHLY and CDR2 FYNNEI. The V gene lost 0 bases and the J gene lost 0 bases, with 13 bases spanning the gap. In DNA form, the CDR3 reads TGTGCCAGCAGTGAAGCGTCCAAAAAAGGTAGCACAGATACGCAGTATTTT. This gives the protein CASSEASKKGSTDTQYF.

This clonotype has ten or more counts. The CDR3 sequence is CSAFDSGQGETQYF. Here the CDR3 DNA reads TGCAGTGCTTTCGACTCCGGGCAGGGAGAGACCCAGTACTTC. V gene TRBV20-1 combines with J gene TRBJ2-5; D possibly corresponds to TRBD1 (5 bases). V lost 5 bases, J lost 4 bases, and 17 bases lay in between. CDR1 and CDR2 from the germline V gene are DFQATT and SNEGSKA (reference sequence). This CDR3 contains 14 residues.

This clonotype has only a few counts. The V call is TRBV21-1, the J call TRBJ1-5. TRBV21-1 is given as a pseudogene. The CDR3 sequence is 15 residues long. This CDR3 reads CASSKGLGRDQPQHF. The CDR3 DNA reads TGTGCCAGCAGCAAAGGATTGGGTAGGGATCAGCCCCAGCATTTT.

This clonotype was seen ten or more times. The V gene is TRBV5-1, the J gene TRBJ2-2, with a weak D call TRBD1 (5 bases). This CDR3 contains 14 residues. The V gene lost 5 bases and the J gene lost 6 bases, with 14 bases spanning the gap. Germline V lookup: CDR1 SGHRS, CDR2 YFSETQ. The CDR3 here is CASSLSRAPGELFF. For the CDR3, the DNA is TGCGCCAGCAGTCTCTCCAGGGCACCCGGGGAGCTGTTTTTT.

This clonotype has at least ten counts. The chain couples TRBV28 to TRBJ2-7; 7 bases map to TRBD1. From germline, CDR1 is MDHEN and CDR2 SYDVKM. After removal of 5 bases from V and 6 bases from J, the junction contained 13 bases not matched to a gene. This CDR3 has 15 residues. CDR3 loop: CASSPPGQRVVEQYF. CDR3 in DNA: TGTGCCAGCAGTCCCCCGGGACAGCGAGTCGTCGAGCAGTACTTC.

The table lists this clonotype with many counts. The chain is built from TRBV28 and TRBJ2-1; 9 bases are shared with TRBD1. CDR3 length: 16 residues. Germline assignment: CDR1 MDHEN and CDR2 SYDVKM. V lost 5 bases to trimming and J lost 4 bases; unmatched junction nucleotides: 9. In nucleotides, the CDR3 is TGTGCCAGCAGTGAAATAACAGGGGGCGAATACAATGAGCAGTTCTTC. Its protein product is CASSEITGGEYNEQFF.

This clonotype occurred many times. J is TRBJ2-3 and V is TRBV5-1; D perhaps matches TRBD2 (7 bases). Germline V gene lookup returns CDR1 SGHRS and CDR2 YFSETQ. The V end was cut by 3 bases, the J end by 5 bases, with 16 bases between. This CDR3 region has 15 residues. The CDR3 coding sequence is TGCGCCAGCAGCTGGGGGAGGGGGGGAAGAGATACGCAGTATTTT. Protein product: CASSWGRGGRDTQYF. Full variable domain (rest looked up from reference TRBV5-1 and TRBJ2-3): KAGVTQTPRYLIKTRGQQVTLSCSPISGHRSVSWYQQTPGQGLQFLFEYFSETQRNKGNFPGRFSGRQFSNSRSEMNVSTLELGDSALYLCASSWGRGGRDTQYFGPGTRLTVL.

This sequence joins TRBV5-6 and TRBJ1-2; possibly TRBD1 for D (6 bases). Trimming left V 8 bases short and J 4 bases short, with 15 bases between. This CDR3 region has 13 residues. Looked up from germline, CDR1 is SGHDT and CDR2 is YYEEEE. The CDR3 DNA reads as TGTGCCAGGGGCCCGGGACACTTCTATGGCTACACCTTC. Protein: CARGPGHFYGYTF. The full variable domain, in which reference TRBV5-6 and TRBJ1-2 provide the parts outside the CDR3, is DAGVTQSPTHLIKTRGQQVTLRCSPKSGHDTVSWYQQALGQGPQFIFQYYEEEERQRGNFPDRFSGHQFPNYSSELNVNALLLGDSALYLCARGPGHFYGYTFGSGTRLTVV.

The chain links TRBV9 to TRBJ1-2; possible D gene TRBD1, 6 bases. CDR1 and CDR2 from the germline V gene are SGDLS and YYNGEE. V lost 1 base to trimming and J lost 4 bases, with 8 bases between them. The CDR3 runs 13 residues. This CDR3 is CASSVMGAYGYTF. CDR3 bases: TGTGCCAGCAGCGTAATGGGGGCCTATGGCTACACCTTC.

This clonotype was counted between two and nine times. The chain links TRBV20-1 to TRBJ2-5; D is perhaps TRBD1 (7 bases). Germline CDR1 DFQATT, CDR2 SNEGSKA (reference sequence). This CDR3 comprises 13 residues. The germline V and J ends were trimmed by 3 bases and 4 bases, with 12 bases remaining between them. CDR3 DNA: TGCAGTGCTAGCGGGCAGGGGGGAGAGACCCAGTACTTC. This sequence encodes CSASGQGGETQYF.

This clonotype was found many times. The chain combines TRBV5-1 with TRBJ1-1; 7 nucleotides agree with TRBD1. Germline V lookup: CDR1 SGHRS, CDR2 YFSETQ. V lost 2 bases, J lost 4 bases, and 8 bases stayed unmatched. The CDR3 runs to 15 residues. The CDR3 DNA sequence: TGCGCCAGCAGCTTAGACGACAGGGCGGTCACTGAAGCTTTCTTT. This codes for CASSLDDRAVTEAFF.

This clonotype was seen many times. The chain carries TRBV5-1 and TRBJ2-7; weak D call: TRBD2 (5 bases). Trimming removed 0 bases from V and 2 bases from J, with 9 bases in between. The CDR3 is made up of 14 amino acids. From germline, CDR1 is SGHRS and CDR2 YFSETQ. CDR3 loop: CASSLGAAAYEQYF. As DNA, the CDR3 is TGCGCCAGCAGCTTGGGGGCAGCGGCCTACGAGCAGTACTTC.

This clonotype showed up many times. The chain has TRBV7-8 and TRBJ2-3; 10 positions match TRBD2. Germline CDR1 reads SGHVS; CDR2 reads FQNEAQ. The CDR3 runs to 17 residues. V lost 3 bases, J lost 6 bases, and 12 bases stayed unmatched. The CDR3 protein is CASSFQLERGGQDTQYF. For the CDR3, the DNA is TGTGCCAGCAGCTTCCAGCTCGAGCGGGGGGGCCAGGATACGCAGTATTTT.

This clonotype was counted at least ten times. The chain has TRBV7-6 and TRBJ1-4, with no clear D. Germline V lookup: CDR1 SGHVS, CDR2 FNYEAQ. CDR3 length: 12 amino acids. Trimming pared 3 bases from V and 7 bases from J, leaving 6 bases between. As DNA, the CDR3 is TGTGCCAGCAGCTTCGGACCTGAAAAACTGTTTTTT. As protein: CASSFGPEKLFF.

This clonotype was observed at least ten times. The chain uses TRBV25-1 and TRBJ2-1; 10 nucleotides agree with TRBD2. Germline V gene lookup returns CDR1 MGHDK and CDR2 SYGVNS. Trimming removed 4 bases from V and 6 bases from J; junction bases left unmatched: 6. The CDR3 is made up of 15 amino acids. The CDR3 DNA is TGTGCCAGCAGTGTAGCGGGGGGTCCAGTCAATGAGCAGTTCTTC. Its translation: CASSVAGGPVNEQFF.

This clonotype has a count of ten or more. The chain has TRBV12-3 or TRBV12-4 and TRBJ1-5; 7 bases line up with TRBD1. CDR3 size: 16 residues. V trimming: 3 bases; J trimming: 2 bases; junction bases outside the gene matches: 7. The CDR3 protein is CASSFTGTAGNQPQHF. For the CDR3, the DNA is TGTGCCAGCAGTTTCACCGGGACAGCGGGCAATCAGCCCCAGCATTTT.

This clonotype has at least ten counts. This chain uses TRBV12-3 or TRBV12-4 with TRBJ2-1, with TRBD1 identical over 10 bases. The CDR3 loop spans 15 amino acids. Trimming at V came to 3 bases and at J to 5 bases, leaving 4 bases not matched to a gene. Written as DNA, the CDR3 is TGTGCCAGCAGTTTCAGGGGGACAGGGGACAATGAGCAGTTCTTC. The encoded protein is CASSFRGTGDNEQFF.